The T cell receptor beta chain described here comes from a study of CD8 T cells in ankylosing spondylitis. Study-wide results and caveats: From matched ankylosing spondylitis synovial fluid, disease-linked clones were reportedly recovered at significantly enriched levels. Characteristic, it appeared, of ankylosing spondylitis blood was a TCR beta motif of several highly homologous variants.

Notes on this clonotype: Its specificity is unknown.

The germline V and J ends were trimmed by 4 bases and 1 base, with 14 bases remaining between them. CDR3 size: 16 residues. From germline, CDR1 is SGHTA and CDR2 FQGNSA. Libraries for TCR beta were made by quantitative 5'-RACE with molecular barcodes. TCRdb independently ran MiXCR on the 5' RACE reads; one entry per CDR3 protein. Seen here are hundreds of thousands of distinct CDR3 sequences, about a fifth observed once, and the top ten hold approximately 3.7%. Sequenced: blood, either unsorted or a sorted T cell fraction (not recorded which). V usage is TRBV7-2 and J usage is TRBJ2-1, with D perhaps TRBD1 (6 bases). The TCR originated in a female donor with ankylosing spondylitis or in good health (not recorded which). For the CDR3, the DNA is TGTGCCAGCAGCTATCAAGGGGGAGTGTCCTACAATGAGCAGTTCTTC. Its protein is CASSYQGGVSYNEQFF.